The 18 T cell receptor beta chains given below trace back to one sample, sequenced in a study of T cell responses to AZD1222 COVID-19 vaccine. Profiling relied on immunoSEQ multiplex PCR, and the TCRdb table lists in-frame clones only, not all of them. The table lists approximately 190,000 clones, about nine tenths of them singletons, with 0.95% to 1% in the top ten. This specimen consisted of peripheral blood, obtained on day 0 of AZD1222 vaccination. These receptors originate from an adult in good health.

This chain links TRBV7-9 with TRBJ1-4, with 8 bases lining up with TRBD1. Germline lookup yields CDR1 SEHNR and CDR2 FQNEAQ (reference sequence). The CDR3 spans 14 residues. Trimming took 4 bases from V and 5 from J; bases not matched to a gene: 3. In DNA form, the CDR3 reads TGTGCCAGCAGCTGGGGACAGGAGAATGAAAAACTGTTTTTT. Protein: CASSWGQENEKLFF.

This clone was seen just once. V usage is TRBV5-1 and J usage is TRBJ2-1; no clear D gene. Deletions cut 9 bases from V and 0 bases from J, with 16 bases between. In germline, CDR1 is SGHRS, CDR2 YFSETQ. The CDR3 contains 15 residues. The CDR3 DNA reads TGCGCCACCACGGACGAGAACCTCTCCTACAATGAGCAGTTCTTC. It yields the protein CATTDENLSYNEQFF.

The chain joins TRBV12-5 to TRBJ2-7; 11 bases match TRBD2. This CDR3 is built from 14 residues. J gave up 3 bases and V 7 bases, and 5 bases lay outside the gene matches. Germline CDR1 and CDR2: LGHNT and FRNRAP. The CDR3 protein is CASAIGTSGYEQYF. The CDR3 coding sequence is TGTGCTAGTGCTATCGGGACTAGCGGCTACGAGCAGTACTTC.

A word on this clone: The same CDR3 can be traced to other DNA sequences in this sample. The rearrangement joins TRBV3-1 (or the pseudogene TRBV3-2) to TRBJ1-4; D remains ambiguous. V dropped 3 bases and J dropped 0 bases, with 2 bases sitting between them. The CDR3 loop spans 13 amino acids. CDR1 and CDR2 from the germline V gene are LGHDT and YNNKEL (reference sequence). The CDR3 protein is CASSQATNEKLFF. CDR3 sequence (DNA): TGTGCCAGCAGCCAGGCAACTAATGAAAAACTGTTTTTT.

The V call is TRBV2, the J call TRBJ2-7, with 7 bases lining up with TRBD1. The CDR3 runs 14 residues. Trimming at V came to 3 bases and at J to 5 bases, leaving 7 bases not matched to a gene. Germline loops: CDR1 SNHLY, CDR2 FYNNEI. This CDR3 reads CASSDRGRWDEQYF. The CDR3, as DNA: TGTGCCAGCAGTGATAGGGGGCGCTGGGACGAGCAGTACTTC. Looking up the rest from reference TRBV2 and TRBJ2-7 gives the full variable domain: EPEVTQTPSHQVTQMGQEVILRCVPISNHLYFYWYRQILGQKVEFLVSFYNNEISEKSEIFDDQFSVERPDGSNFTLKIRSTKLEDSAMYFCASSDRGRWDEQYFGPGTRLTVT.

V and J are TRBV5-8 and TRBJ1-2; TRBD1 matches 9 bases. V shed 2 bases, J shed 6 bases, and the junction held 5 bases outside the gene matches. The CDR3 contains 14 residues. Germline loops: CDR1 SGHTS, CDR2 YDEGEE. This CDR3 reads CASSFGQGRHGYTF. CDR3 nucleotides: TGTGCCAGCAGCTTCGGACAGGGGAGGCATGGCTACACCTTC. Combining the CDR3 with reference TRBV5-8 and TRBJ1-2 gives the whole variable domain EAGVTQSPTHLIKTRGQQATLRCSPISGHTSVYWYQQALGLGLQFLLWYDEGEERNRGNFPPRFSGRQFPNYSSELNVNALELEDSALYLCASSFGQGRHGYTFGSGTRLTVV.

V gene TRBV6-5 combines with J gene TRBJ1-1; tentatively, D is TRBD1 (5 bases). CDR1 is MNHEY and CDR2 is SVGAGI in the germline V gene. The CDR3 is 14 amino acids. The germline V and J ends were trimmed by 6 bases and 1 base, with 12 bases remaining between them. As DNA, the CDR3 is TGTGCCAGCAGCCTAAACGACAGGAACACTGAAGCTTTCTTT. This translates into CASSLNDRNTEAFF.

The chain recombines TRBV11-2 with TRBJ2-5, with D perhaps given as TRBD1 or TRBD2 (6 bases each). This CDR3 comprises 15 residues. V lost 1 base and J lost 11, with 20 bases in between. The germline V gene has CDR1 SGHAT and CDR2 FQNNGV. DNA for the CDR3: TGTGCCAGCAGCTTAGGCGGGACACTGGGTGGCGGGCAGTACTTC. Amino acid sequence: CASSLGGTLGGGQYF.

CDR3: CASGGQGEAGELFF. Here the CDR3 DNA reads TGCGCCAGCGGAGGACAGGGGGAGGCCGGGGAGCTGTTTTTT. The chain joins TRBV5-1 to TRBJ2-2; 10 bases are shared with TRBD1. The CDR3 is 14 amino acids. The germline V gene has CDR1 SGHRS and CDR2 YFSETQ. Unmatched junction bases numbered 6, after V lost 7 bases and J lost 6 bases.

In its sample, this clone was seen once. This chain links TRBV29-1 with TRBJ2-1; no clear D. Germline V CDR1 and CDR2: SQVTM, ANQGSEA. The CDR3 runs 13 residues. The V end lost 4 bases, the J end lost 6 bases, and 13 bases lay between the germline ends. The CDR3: CSVGRPPSNEQFF. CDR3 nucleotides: TGCAGCGTTGGTCGTCCGCCGAGCAATGAGCAGTTCTTC.

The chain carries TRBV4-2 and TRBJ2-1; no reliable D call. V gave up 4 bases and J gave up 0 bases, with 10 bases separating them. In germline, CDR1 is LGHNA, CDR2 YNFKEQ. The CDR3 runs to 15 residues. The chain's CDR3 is CASSPQVRSYNEQFF. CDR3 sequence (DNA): TGTGCCAGCAGCCCTCAGGTCCGCTCCTACAATGAGCAGTTCTTC.

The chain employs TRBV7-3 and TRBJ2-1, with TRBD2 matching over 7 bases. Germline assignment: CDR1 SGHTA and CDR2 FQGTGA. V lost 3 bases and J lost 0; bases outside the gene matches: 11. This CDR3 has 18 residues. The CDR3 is CASSFPEMGLPSYNEQFF. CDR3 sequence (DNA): TGTGCCAGCAGCTTCCCGGAAATGGGACTACCCTCCTACAATGAGCAGTTCTTC.

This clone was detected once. The CDR3 bases are TGTGCCAGCTCAGGGGCAGGGGGCCCCGTGCCAGGGCATTTT. Translating it yields CASSGAGGPVPGHF. The rearrangement uses TRBV2 and TRBJ1-5; 8 bases map to TRBD1. The CDR3 extends over 14 amino acids. Per the germline V gene, CDR1 is SNHLY and CDR2 is FYNNEI. The V segment lost 8 bases and the J segment 15 bases; nucleotides outside the gene matches: 18. Variable domain in full (rest from reference TRBV2 and TRBJ1-5): EPEVTQTPSHQVTQMGQEVILRCVPISNHLYFYWYRQILGQKVEFLVSFYNNEISEKSEIFDDQFSVERPDGSNFTLKIRSTKLEDSAMYFCASSGAGGPVPGHFGDGTRLSIL.

CDR3 amino acids: CASSEGLGFREYF. CDR3 nucleotides: TGCGCCAGCAGTGAGGGCTTGGGCTTTCGGGAGTACTTC. V and J are TRBV10-2 and TRBJ2-7, with no clear D. Germline CDR1 is WSHSY and CDR2 is SAAADI. CDR3 length equals 13 residues. Trimming shortened V by 2 bases and J by 11 bases, and 16 bases separated the two germline ends.

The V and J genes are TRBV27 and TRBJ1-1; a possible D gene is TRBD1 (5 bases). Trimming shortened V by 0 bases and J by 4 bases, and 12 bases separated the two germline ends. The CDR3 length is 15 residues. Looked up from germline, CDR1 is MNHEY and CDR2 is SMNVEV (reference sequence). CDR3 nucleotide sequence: TGTGCCAGCAGTTTATCCGGCCGGGGGGGCACTGAAGCTTTCTTT. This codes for CASSLSGRGGTEAFF.

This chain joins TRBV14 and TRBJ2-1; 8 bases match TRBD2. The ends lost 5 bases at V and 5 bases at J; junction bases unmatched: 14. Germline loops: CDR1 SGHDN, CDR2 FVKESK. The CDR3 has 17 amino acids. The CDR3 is CASSARWGGGPNNEQFF. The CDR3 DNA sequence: TGTGCCAGCAGCGCCCGTTGGGGCGGGGGGCCCAACAATGAGCAGTTCTTC.

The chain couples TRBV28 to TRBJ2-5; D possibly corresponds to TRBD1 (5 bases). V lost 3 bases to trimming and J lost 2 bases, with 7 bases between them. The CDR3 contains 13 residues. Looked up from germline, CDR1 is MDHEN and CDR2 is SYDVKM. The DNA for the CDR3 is TGTGCCAGCAGTTTCCGACAGCAAGAGACCCAGTACTTC. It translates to CASSFRQQETQYF.

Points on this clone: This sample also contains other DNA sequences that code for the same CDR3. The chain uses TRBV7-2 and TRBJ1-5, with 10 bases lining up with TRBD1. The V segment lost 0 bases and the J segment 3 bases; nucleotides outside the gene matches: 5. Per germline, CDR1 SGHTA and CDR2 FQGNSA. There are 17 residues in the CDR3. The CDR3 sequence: CASSLAPGQGINQPQHF. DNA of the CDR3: TGTGCCAGCAGCTTAGCCCCGGGACAGGGGATCAATCAGCCCCAGCATTTT.